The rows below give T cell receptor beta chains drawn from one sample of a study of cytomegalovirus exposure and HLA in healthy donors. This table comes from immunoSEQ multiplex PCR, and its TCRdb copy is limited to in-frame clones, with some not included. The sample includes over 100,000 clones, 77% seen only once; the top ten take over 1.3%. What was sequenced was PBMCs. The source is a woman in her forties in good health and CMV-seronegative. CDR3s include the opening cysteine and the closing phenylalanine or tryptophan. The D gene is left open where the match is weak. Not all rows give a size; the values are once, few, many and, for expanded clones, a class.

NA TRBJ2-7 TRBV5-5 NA TGTGCCAGCAGCCCGGAGACCCTTCTGGTCTACGAGCAGTACTTC CASSPETLLVYEQYF
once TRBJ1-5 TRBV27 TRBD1 TGTGCCAGCAGTCAGGGACAGGGGCATCAGCCCCAGCATTTT CASSQGQGHQPQHF
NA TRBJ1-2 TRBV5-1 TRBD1 TGCGCCAGCAGCCTTCATCTCGGCCCGACAGGGGGCGCGAGCTATGGCTACACCTTC CASSLHLGPTGGASYGYTF
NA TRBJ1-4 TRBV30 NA TGTGCCTGGAGTAGACAGTCGGAAAAACTGTTTTTT CAWSRQSEKLFF
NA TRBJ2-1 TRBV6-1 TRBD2 TGTGCCAGCGGGACTAGCGGGGACTACAATGAGCAGTTCTTC CASGTSGDYNEQFF
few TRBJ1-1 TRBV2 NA TGTGCCAGCAGTGAAGCCCGGTCGGGGTACACTGAAGCTTTCTTT CASSEARSGYTEAFF
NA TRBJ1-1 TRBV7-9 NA TGTGCCAGCAGCTTAAGACAGAACACTGAAGCTTTCTTT CASSLRQNTEAFF
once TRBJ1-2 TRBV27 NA TGTGCCAGCAGTTATACAGGGAACGGCTACACCTTC CASSYTGNGYTF
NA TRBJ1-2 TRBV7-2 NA TGTGCCAGCAGCTTGAGGCAGGGCCAAGGATCCTATGGCTACACCTTC CASSLRQGQGSYGYTF
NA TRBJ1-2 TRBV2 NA TGTGCCAGCAGTGTTCGGGTAGGCCCGGCGGGCTACACCTTC CASSVRVGPAGYTF
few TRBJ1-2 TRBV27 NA TGTGCCAGCAGTCCTACAGGAAACTATGGCTACACCTTC CASSPTGNYGYTF
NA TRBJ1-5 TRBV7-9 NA TGTGCCAGCAGCTCGTTGGGGGGAGGCAATCAGCCCCAGCATTTT CASSSLGGGNQPQHF
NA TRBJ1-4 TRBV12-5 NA TGTGCTAGTGTTGACGGAGGCCATTCCAAACTGTTTTTT CASVDGGHSKLFF
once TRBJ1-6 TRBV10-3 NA TGTGCCATCAGTGGGCCTAATTCACCCCTCCACTTT CAISGPNSPLHF
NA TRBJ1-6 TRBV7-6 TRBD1 TGTGCCAGCAGCCCCATCGGACAGGGCGGTTCACCCCTCCACTTT CASSPIGQGGSPLHF
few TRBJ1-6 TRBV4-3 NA TGCGCCAGCAGCCAAGATATACAGATTCCTAATTCACCCCTCCACTTT CASSQDIQIPNSPLHF
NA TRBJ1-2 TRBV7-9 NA TGTGCCAGCAGCTCGCTTCAGGGGTACTATGGCTACACCTTC CASSSLQGYYGYTF
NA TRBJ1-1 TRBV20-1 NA TGCAGTGCTAGACAGGCTGAAGCTTTCTTT CSARQAEAFF
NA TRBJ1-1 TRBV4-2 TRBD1 TGTGCCAGCAGCCAACGAAGACAGGGGGCCTCTGAAGCTTTCTTT CASSQRRQGASEAFF
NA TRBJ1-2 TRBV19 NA TGTGCCAGTAGTCCGTTTGGAGGGGAGGCTGGCTACACCTTC CASSPFGGEAGYTF
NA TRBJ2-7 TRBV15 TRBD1 TGTGCCACCAGCGCAGAGGGGGACAGGGCTTGCGAGCAGTACTTC CATSAEGDRACEQYF
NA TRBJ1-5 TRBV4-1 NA TGCGCCAGCAGCCAAGAAGTAACGGGGAGCAATCAGCCCCAGCATTTT CASSQEVTGSNQPQHF
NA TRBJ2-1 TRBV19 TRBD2 TGTGCCAGTAGTTCAGGGACTAGCTACAATGAGCAGTTCTTC CASSSGTSYNEQFF
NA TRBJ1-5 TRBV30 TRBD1 TGTGCCTGGGACAGGGGTCCCAATCAGCCCCAGCATTTT CAWDRGPNQPQHF
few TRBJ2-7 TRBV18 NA TGTGCCAGCTCACCATTTGAGGATTCCTACGAGCAGTACTTC CASSPFEDSYEQYF
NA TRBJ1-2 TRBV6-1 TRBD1 TGTGCCAGCAGTGAGGGGACAGTTTCAAACTATGGCTACACCTTC CASSEGTVSNYGYTF
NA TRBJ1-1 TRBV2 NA TGTGCCAGCCGGAAAGTGGACACGAACACTGAAGCTTTCTTT CASRKVDTNTEAFF
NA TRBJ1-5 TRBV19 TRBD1 TGTGCCAGTAGGCCAAGGACAGGGGGCGGAAAGCCCCAGCATTTT CASRPRTGGGKPQHF
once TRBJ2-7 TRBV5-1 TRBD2 TGCGCCAGCAGCATGGGACTAGCTGGCTACGAGCAGTACTTC CASSMGLAGYEQYF
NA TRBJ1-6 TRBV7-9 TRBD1 TGTGCCAGCAGCCGACGGGACAGGGAGAATTCACCCCTCCACTTT CASSRRDRENSPLHF
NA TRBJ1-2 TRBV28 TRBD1 TGTGCCAGCACCGGGACAGGGAATGACTATGGCTACACCTTC CASTGTGNDYGYTF
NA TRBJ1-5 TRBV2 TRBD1 TGTGCCAGCAGTGGGCACACGACAGGGGGAGGCCAGCCCCAGCATTTT CASSGHTTGGGQPQHF
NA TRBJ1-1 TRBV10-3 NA TGTGCCATCAGGACGACAGGGAACACTGAAGCTTTCTTT CAIRTTGNTEAFF
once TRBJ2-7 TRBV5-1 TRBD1 TGCGCCAGCAGCCCCCAAGGGGACAGGGCGTACTTC CASSPQGDRAYF
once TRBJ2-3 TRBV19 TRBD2 TGTGCCAGTAGTATAGGGGGGGGAGCTACGCAGTATTTT CASSIGGGATQYF
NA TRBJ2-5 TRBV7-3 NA TGTGCCAGCAGTGAGGGACACAGAGGGGAGACCCAGTACTTC CASSEGHRGETQYF
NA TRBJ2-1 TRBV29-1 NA TGCAGCGTTGAAGGGGCATGGACCTACAATGAGCAGTTCTTC CSVEGAWTYNEQFF
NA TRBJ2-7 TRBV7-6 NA TGTGCCAGCAGCTTAGGGGCAGGCCGAGCCTACGAGCAGTACTTC CASSLGAGRAYEQYF
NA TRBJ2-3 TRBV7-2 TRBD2 TGTGCCAGCAGCTTCCCTACTAGCGGGGGAAGCACAGATACGCAGTATTTT CASSFPTSGGSTDTQYF
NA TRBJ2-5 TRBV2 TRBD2 TGTGCCAGCACCAAAGCAAGGGGAGGGCAAGAGACCCAGTACTTC CASTKARGGQETQYF
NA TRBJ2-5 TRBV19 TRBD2 TGTGCCAGTAGTAAGGCGGGACTAGCACAGACCCAGTACTTC CASSKAGLAQTQYF
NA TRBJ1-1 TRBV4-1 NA TGCGCCAGCAGCCCAATCGGGAACACTGAAGCTTTCTTT CASSPIGNTEAFF
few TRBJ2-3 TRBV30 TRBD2 TGTGCCTTCGGGACTAGCGGCCCCGGCACAGATACGCAGTATTTT CAFGTSGPGTDTQYF
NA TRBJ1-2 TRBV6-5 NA TGTGCCAGCAGCCCATACGGGGTAGGCTACACCTTC CASSPYGVGYTF
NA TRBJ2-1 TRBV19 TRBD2 TGTGCCAGTAGTAGGTCCGGGACTAGCTCCTACAATGAGCAGTTCTTC CASSRSGTSSYNEQFF
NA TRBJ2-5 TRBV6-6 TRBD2 TGTGCCAGCAGTTACGTCCAGCGGGGGCAAGAGACCCAGTACTTC CASSYVQRGQETQYF
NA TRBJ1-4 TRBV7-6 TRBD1 TGTGCCAGCAGCTTGGGACAGGAGCCAACTAATGAAAAACTGTTTTTT CASSLGQEPTNEKLFF
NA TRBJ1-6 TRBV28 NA TGTGCCAGCAGCCGGGACGGGGGTATTAATTCACCCCTCCACTTT CASSRDGGINSPLHF